This T cell receptor beta chain originates from a study of beta chain features in type 1 diabetes. General study points: Patients with type 1 diabetes showed fewer VDJ junction insertions and more deletions. Although PCR might favor shorter templates, it would do so equally in patients and controls.

V was pared by 1 base and J by 7 bases, with 11 bases between. Germline V gives CDR1 GTSNPN, CDR2 SVGIG (reference sequence). This CDR3 comprises 13 residues. This clone has just a few counts. Its specificity is not known. Every isolated RNA sample was fully reverse transcribed, so sequencing captured expressed TCRB transcripts. The method was immunoSEQ multiplex PCR; TCRdb's version includes in-frame clones alone and lacks a portion of them. The repertoire consists of a few hundred thousand clones, with less than 15% occurring once and the leading ten covering 0.019%. The sequence derives from a woman between 18 and 29 years old in good health. The V and J genes are TRBV30 and TRBJ1-5; D is possibly TRBD1 (5 bases). Sequencing was carried out using naive CD4+ T cells from blood. The CDR3 sequence: CAWSGRGGQPQHF. The CDR3 DNA follows: TGTGCCTGGAGTGGGAGGGGCGGGCAGCCCCAGCATTTT.